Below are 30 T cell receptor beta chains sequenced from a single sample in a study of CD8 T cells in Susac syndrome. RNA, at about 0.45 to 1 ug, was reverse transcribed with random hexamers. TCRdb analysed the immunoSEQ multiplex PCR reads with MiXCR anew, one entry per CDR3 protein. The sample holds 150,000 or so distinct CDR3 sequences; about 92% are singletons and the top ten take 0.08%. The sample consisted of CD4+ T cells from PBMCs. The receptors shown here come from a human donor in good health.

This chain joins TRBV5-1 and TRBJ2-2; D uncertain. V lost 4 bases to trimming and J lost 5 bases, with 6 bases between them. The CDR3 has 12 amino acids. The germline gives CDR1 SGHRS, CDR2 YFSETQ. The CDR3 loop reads CASSMQTGELFF. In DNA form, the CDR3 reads TGCGCCAGCAGCATGCAGACCGGGGAGCTGTTTTTT.

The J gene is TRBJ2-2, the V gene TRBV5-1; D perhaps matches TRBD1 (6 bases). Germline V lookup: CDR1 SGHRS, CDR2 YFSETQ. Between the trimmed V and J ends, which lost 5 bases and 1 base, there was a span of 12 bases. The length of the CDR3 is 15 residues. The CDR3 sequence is CASRSGQMNTGELFF. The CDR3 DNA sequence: TGCGCCAGCAGATCAGGACAGATGAACACCGGGGAGCTGTTTTTT.

As DNA, the CDR3 is TGTGCCAGCACCGATTCGGGGTGGGGCCAAGCCAAAAACATTCAGTACTTC. Protein: CASTDSGWGQAKNIQYF. The chain combines TRBV7-9 with TRBJ2-4; D possibly uses TRBD1 or TRBD2 (5 bases each). Between the trimmed V and J ends, which lost 7 bases and 0 bases, there was a span of 19 bases. Germline V gene lookup returns CDR1 SEHNR and CDR2 FQNEAQ (reference sequence). The CDR3 loop spans 17 amino acids.

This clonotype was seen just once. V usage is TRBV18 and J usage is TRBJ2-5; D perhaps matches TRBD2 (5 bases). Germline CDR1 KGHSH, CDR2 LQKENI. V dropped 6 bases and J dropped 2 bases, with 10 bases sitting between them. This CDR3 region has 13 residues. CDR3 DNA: TGTGCCAGCTCCGGACTGCTTCAAGAGACCCAGTACTTC. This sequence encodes CASSGLLQETQYF. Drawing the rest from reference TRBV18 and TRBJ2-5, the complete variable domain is NAGVMQNPRHLVRRRGQEARLRCSPMKGHSHVYWYRQLPEEGLKFMVYLQKENIIDESGMPKERFSAEFPKEGPSILRIQQVVRGDSAAYFCASSGLLQETQYFGPGTRLLVL.

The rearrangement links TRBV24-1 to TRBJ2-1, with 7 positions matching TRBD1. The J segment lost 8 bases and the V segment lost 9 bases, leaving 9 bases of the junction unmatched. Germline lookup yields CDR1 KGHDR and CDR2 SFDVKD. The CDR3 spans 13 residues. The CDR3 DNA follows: TGTGCCACCCGCCCCGAGGGGACAGATGAGCAGTTCTTC. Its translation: CATRPEGTDEQFF.

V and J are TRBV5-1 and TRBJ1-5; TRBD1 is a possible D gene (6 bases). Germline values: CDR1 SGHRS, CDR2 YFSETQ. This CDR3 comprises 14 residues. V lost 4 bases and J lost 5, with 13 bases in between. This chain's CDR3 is CASSLGTPHQPQHF. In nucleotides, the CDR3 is TGCGCCAGCAGCCTGGGGACACCCCATCAGCCCCAGCATTTT.

CDR3 in amino acids: CASSPSADAYEQYF. The CDR3 DNA is TGTGCCAGCAGCCCATCAGCGGACGCCTACGAGCAGTACTTC. The chain carries TRBV12-3 or TRBV12-4 and TRBJ2-7; D may be TRBD2 (5 bases). V lost 6 bases, J lost 2 bases, and 14 bases lay in between. The length of the CDR3 is 14 residues.

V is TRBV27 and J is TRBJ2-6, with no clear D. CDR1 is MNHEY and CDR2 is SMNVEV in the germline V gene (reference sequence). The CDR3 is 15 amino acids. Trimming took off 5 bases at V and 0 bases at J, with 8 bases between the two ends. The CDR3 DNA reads TGTGCCAGCAGTCCGGACGGCTCTGGGGCCAACGTCCTGACTTTC. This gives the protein CASSPDGSGANVLTF.

The chain's CDR3 is CASSYSRRQPQHF. The CDR3 coding sequence is TGTGCCAGCAGTTACTCTCGGAGGCAGCCCCAGCATTTT. The chain has TRBV6-5 and TRBJ1-5; D remains ambiguous. CDR1 MNHEY and CDR2 SVGAGI come from the germline V gene. Trimming removed 0 bases at V and 7 bases at J, with 7 bases between. The CDR3 has 13 residues.

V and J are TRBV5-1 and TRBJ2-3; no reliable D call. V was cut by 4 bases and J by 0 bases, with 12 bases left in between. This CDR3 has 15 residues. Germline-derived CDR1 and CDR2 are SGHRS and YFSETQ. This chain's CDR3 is CASSRTLSSTDTQYF. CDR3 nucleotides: TGCGCCAGCAGCCGGACGCTCTCTAGCACAGATACGCAGTATTTT.

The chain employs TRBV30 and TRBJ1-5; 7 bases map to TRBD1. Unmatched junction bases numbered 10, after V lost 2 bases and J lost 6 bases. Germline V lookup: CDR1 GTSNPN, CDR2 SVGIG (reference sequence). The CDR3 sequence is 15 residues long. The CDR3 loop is CAWSNFGTDSQPQHF. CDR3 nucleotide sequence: TGTGCCTGGAGTAACTTCGGGACAGATAGTCAGCCCCAGCATTTT.

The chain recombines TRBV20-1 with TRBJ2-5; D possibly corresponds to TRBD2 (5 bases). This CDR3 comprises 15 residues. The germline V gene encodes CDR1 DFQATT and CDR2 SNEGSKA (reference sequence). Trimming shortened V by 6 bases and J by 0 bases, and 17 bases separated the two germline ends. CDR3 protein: CSAKGWASHQETQYF. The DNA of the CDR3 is TGCAGTGCCAAAGGGTGGGCTAGCCACCAAGAGACCCAGTACTTC.

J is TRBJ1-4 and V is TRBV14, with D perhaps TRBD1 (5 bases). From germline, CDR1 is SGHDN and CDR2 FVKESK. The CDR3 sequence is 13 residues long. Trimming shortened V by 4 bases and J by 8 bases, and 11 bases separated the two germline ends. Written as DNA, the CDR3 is TGTGCCAGCAGCCGGGGGAGAGGGGAAAAACTGTTTTTT. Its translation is CASSRGRGEKLFF.

For the CDR3, the DNA is TGTGCCAGCAGCTTTGGCAGGGCCTCACCCCTCCACTTT. It specifies CASSFGRASPLHF. The chain is built from TRBV7-2 and TRBJ1-6; a weak D match, TRBD1 (5 bases). Germline V lookup: CDR1 SGHTA, CDR2 FQGNSA. Trimming shortened V by 3 bases and J by 10 bases, and 10 bases separated the two germline ends. This CDR3 has 13 residues.

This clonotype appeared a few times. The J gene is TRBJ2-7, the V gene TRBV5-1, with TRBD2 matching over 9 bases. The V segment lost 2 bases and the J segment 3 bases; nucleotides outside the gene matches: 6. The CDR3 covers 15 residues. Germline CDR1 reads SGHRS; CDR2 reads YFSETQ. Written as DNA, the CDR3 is TGCGCCAGCAGCTTCCTAGCGGGACGTATCTACGAGCAGTACTTC. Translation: CASSFLAGRIYEQYF.

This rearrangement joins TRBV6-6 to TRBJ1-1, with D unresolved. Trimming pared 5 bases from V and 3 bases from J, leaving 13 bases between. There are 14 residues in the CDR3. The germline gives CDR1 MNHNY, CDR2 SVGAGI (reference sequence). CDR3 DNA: TGTGCCAGCAGTCTCCCTAGCGCTGACACTGAAGCTTTCTTT. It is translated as CASSLPSADTEAFF.

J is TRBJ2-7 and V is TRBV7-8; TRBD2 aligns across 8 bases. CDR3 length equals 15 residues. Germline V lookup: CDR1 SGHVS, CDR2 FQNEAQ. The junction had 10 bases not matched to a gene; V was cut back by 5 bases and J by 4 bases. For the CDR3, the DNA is TGTGCCAGCAGCCCCGCGGGGGGAGGGTCGTACGAGCAGTACTTC. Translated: CASSPAGGGSYEQYF.

The CDR3 DNA reads TGTGCCAGCCAGCAAGGCGGGAGCACAGATACGCAGTATTTT. Residues: CASQQGGSTDTQYF. The chain is built from TRBV28 and TRBJ2-3; perhaps TRBD2 as D (5 bases). CDR3 length: 14 amino acids. Germline CDR1 and CDR2: MDHEN and SYDVKM. Trimming removed 8 bases at V and 0 bases at J, with 12 bases between.

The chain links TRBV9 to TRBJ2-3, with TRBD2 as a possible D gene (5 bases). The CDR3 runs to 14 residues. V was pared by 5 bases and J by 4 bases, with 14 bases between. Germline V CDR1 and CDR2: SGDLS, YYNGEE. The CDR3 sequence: CASSGLWKADTQYF. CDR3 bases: TGTGCCAGCAGTGGACTCTGGAAAGCAGATACGCAGTATTTT.

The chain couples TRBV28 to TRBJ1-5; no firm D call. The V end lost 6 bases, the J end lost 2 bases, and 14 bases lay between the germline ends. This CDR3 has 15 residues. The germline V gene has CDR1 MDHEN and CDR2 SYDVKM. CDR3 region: CASRHRAGRNQPQHF. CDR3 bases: TGTGCCAGCAGACACAGAGCAGGACGCAATCAGCCCCAGCATTTT.

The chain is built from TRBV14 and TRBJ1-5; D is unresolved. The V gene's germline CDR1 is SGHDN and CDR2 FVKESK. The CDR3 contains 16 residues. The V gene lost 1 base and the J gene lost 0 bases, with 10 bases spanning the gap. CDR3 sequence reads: CASSQVARSSNQPQHF. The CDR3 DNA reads TGTGCCAGCAGCCAAGTGGCACGGAGTAGCAATCAGCCCCAGCATTTT.

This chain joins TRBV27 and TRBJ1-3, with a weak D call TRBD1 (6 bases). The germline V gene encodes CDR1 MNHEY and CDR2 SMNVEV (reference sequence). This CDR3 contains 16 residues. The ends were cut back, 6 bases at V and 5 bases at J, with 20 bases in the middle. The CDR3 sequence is CASRSQGYHERNTIYF. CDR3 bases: TGTGCCAGCAGATCACAGGGTTACCACGAGAGAAACACCATATATTTT.

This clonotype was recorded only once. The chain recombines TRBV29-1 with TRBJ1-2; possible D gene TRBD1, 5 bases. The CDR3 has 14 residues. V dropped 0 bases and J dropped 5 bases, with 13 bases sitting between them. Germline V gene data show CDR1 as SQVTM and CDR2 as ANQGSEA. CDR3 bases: TGCAGCGTTGAAGACGGGGACTCTTCTTATGGCTACACCTTC. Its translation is CSVEDGDSSYGYTF. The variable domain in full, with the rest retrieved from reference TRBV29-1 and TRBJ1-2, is SAVISQKPSRDICQRGTSLTIQCQVDSQVTMMFWYRQQPGQSLTLIATANQGSEATYESGFVIDKFPISRPNLTFSTLTVSNMSPEDSSIYLCSVEDGDSSYGYTFGSGTRLTVV.

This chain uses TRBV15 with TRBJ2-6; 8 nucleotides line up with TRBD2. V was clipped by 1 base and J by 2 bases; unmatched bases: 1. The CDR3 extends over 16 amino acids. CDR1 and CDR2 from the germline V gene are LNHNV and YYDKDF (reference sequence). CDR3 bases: TGTGCCACCAGCAGAGTTAGCGGGACTGGGGCCAACGTCCTGACTTTC. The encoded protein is CATSRVSGTGANVLTF.

The CDR3 DNA is TGCGCCTCCCTTAGCGGGGGACACTCCTACGAGCAGTACTTC. It is translated as CASLSGGHSYEQYF. V is TRBV10-1 and J is TRBJ2-7, with 9 nucleotides matching TRBD2. Germline assignment: CDR1 WNHNN and CDR2 SYGVQD (reference sequence). The V segment lost 11 bases and the J segment 0 bases; nucleotides outside the gene matches: 8. The CDR3 totals 14 residues.

The CDR3 is CATSDQGQGNTGELFF. In DNA form, the CDR3 reads TGTGCCACCAGTGACCAGGGACAGGGCAACACCGGGGAGCTGTTTTTT. The rearrangement joins TRBV24-1 to TRBJ2-2, with 9 bases that match TRBD1. Germline V gene sequence: CDR1 KGHDR, CDR2 SFDVKD. The CDR3 runs to 16 residues. V dropped 4 bases and J dropped 2; count of bases not matched to a gene: 4.

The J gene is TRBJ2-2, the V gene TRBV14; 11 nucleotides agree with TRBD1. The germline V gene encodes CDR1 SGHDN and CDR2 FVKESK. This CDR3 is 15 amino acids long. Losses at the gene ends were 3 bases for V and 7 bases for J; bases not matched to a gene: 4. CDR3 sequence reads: CASSQDRGPNGELFF. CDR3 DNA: TGTGCCAGCAGCCAGGACAGGGGGCCGAACGGGGAGCTGTTTTTT.

The CDR3, as DNA: TGCAGTGCTAGCAGAACCCCGGGAGCTTTCTTT. Translating it yields CSASRTPGAFF. The genes are TRBV20-1 and TRBJ1-1; D ambiguous. Per germline, CDR1 DFQATT and CDR2 SNEGSKA (reference sequence). This CDR3 contains 11 residues. The ends were cut back, 3 bases at V and 10 bases at J, with 12 bases in the middle.

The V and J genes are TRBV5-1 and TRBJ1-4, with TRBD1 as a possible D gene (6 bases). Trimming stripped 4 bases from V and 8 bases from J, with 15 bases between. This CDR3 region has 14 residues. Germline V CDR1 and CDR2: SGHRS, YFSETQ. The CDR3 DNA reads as TGCGCCAGCAGCCTCAACGGTGGACAGGAAAAACTGTTTTTT. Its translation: CASSLNGGQEKLFF.

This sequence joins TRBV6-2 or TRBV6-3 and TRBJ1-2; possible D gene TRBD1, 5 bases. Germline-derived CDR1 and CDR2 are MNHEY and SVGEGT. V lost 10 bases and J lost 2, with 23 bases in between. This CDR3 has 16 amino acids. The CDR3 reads CATSGPAGIFNYGYTF. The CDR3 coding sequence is TGTGCCACCTCGGGGCCCGCGGGTATCTTCAACTATGGCTACACCTTC.